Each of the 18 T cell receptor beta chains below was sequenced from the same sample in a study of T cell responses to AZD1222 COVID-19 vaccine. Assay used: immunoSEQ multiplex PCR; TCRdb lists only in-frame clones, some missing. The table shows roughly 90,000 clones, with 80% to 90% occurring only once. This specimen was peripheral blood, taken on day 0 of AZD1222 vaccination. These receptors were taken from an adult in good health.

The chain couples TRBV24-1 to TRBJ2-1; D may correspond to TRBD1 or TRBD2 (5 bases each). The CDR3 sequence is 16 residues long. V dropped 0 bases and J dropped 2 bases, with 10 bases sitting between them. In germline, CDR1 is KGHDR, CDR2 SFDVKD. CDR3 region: CATSDLRGPTYNEQFF. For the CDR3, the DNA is TGTGCCACCAGTGATTTGCGGGGACCCACCTACAATGAGCAGTTCTTC.

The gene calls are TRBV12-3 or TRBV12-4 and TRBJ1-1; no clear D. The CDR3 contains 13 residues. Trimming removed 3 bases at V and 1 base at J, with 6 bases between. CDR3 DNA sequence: TGTGCCAGCAGTTTGGAGGCGAACACTGAAGCTTTCTTT. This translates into CASSLEANTEAFF.

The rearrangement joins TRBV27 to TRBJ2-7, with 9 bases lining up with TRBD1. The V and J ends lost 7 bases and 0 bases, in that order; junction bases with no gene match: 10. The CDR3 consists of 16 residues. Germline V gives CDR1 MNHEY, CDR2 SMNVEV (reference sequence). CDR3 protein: CASNPGQGRGSYEQYF. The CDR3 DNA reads TGTGCCAGCAATCCGGGACAGGGCCGCGGCTCCTACGAGCAGTACTTC.

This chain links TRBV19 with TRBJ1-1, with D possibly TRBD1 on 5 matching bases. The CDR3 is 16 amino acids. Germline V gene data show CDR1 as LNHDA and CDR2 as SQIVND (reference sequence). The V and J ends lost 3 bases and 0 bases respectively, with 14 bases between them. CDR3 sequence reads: CASSIPGRAMNTEAFF. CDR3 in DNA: TGTGCCAGTAGTATTCCAGGGCGGGCGATGAACACTGAAGCTTTCTTT.

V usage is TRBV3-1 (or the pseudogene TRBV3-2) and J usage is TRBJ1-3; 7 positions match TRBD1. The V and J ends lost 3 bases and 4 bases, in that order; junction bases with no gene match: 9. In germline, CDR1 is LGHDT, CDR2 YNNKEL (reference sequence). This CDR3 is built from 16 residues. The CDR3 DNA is TGTGCCAGCAGCCACTCGGACAGGATCGTCGGAAACACCATATATTTT. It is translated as CASSHSDRIVGNTIYF.

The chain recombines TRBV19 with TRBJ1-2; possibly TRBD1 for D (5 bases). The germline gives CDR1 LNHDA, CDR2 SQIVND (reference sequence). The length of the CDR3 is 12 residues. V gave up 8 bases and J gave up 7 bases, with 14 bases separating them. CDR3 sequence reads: CASRDGGVGYTF. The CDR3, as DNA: TGTGCCAGTCGGGACGGCGGGGTTGGCTACACCTTC.

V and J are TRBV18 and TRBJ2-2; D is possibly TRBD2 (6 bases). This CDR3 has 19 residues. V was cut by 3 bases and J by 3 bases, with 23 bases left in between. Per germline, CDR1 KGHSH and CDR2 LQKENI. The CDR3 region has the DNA TGTGCCAGCTCACCCTCTGCCACTAGCCCGGGCGGGGACACCGGGGAGCTGTTTTTT. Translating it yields CASSPSATSPGGDTGELFF.

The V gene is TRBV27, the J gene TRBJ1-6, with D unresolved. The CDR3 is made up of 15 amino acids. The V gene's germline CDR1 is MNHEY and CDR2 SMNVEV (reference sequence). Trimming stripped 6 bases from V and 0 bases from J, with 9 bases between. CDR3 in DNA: TGTGCCAGCAGGATTGAGAGCTCCTATAATTCACCCCTCCACTTT. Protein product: CASRIESSYNSPLHF.

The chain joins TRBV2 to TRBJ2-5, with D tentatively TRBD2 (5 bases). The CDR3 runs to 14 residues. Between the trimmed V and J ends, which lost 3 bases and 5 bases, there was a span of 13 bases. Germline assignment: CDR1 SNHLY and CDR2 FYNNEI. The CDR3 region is CASSETNPRETQYF. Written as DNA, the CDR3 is TGTGCCAGCAGTGAGACTAACCCGAGGGAGACCCAGTACTTC.

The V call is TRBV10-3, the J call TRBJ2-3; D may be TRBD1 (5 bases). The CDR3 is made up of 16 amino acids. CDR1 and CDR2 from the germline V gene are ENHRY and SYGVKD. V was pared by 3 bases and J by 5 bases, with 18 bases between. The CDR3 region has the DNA TGTGCCATCAGTGAAGGGGCTGAAGGCGGTTTAGATACGCAGTATTTT. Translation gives CAISEGAEGGLDTQYF.

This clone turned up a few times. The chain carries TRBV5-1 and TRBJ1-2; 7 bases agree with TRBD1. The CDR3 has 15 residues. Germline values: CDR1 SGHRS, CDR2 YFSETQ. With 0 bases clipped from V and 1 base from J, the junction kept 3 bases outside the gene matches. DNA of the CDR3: TGCGCCAGCAGCTTGGCCGGGACAGATAACTATGGCTACACCTTC. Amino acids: CASSLAGTDNYGYTF.

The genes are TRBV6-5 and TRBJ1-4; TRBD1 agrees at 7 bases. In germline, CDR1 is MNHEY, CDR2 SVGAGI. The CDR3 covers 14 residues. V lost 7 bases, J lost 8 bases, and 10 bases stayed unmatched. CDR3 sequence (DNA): TGTGCCAGCACCAGGACCCGACAGGGAGAAAAACTGTTTTTT. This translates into CASTRTRQGEKLFF.

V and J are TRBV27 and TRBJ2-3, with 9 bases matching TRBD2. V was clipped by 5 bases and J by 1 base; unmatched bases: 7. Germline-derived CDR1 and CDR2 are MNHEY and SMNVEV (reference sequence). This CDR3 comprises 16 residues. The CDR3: CASSLATSGRTDTQYF. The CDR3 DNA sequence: TGTGCCAGCAGTCTGGCGACTAGCGGCCGCACAGATACGCAGTATTTT.

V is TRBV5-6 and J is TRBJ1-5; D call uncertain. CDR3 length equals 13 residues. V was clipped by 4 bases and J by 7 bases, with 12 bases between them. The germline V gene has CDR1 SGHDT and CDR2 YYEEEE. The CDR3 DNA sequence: TGTGCCAGCAGCCAGACCAGGTCCCAGCCCCAGCATTTT. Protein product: CASSQTRSQPQHF.

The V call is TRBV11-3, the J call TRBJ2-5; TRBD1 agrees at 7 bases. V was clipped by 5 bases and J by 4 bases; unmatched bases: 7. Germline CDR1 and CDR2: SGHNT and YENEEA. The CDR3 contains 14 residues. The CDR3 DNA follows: TGTGCCAGCAGCCGCCGGGACAGACTAGAGACCCAGTACTTC. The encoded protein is CASSRRDRLETQYF.

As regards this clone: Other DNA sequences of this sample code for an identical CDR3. As DNA, the CDR3 is TGTGCCAGCACCCGGGGGGGGGATCAGCCCCAGCATTTT. Translation gives CASTRGGDQPQHF. The rearrangement links TRBV12-3 or TRBV12-4 to TRBJ1-5, with D perhaps matching TRBD1 (5 bases). V lost 7 bases to trimming and J lost 5 bases, with 12 bases between them. The CDR3 spans 13 residues.

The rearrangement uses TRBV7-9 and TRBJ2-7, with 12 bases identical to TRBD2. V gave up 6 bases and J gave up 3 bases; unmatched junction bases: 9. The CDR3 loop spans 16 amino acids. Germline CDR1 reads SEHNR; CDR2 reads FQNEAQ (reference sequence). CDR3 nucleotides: TGTGCCAGCAGGCCGGATTGGACTAGCGGGAACTACGAGCAGTACTTC. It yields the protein CASRPDWTSGNYEQYF.

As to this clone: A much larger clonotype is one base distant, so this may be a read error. In DNA, the CDR3 is TGTGCCATCAGTGAGTCGAAGTGGGCCCCGACTCTAGCGGGAGGTCGCACCTACAATGAGCAGTTCTTC. It specifies CAISESKWAPTLAGGRTYNEQFF. The rearrangement joins TRBV10-3 to TRBJ2-1, with 11 bases identical to TRBD2. The CDR3 consists of 23 residues. V gave up 0 bases and J gave up 2 bases; unmatched junction bases: 21. Germline CDR1 and CDR2: ENHRY and SYGVKD.